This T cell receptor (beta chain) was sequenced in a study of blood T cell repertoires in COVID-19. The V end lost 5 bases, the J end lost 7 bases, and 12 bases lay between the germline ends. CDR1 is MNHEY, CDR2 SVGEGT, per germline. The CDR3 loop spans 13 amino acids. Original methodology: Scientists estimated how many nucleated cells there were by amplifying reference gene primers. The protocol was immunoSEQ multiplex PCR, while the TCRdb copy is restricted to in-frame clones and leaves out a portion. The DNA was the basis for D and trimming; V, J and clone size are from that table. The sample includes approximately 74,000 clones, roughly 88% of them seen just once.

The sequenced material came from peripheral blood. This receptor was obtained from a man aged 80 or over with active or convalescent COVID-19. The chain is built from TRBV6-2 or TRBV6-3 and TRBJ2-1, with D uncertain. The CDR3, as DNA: TGTGCCAGCAGTACCGGGTCCGGTAATGAGCAGTTCTTC. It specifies CASSTGSGNEQFF.